Following are 18 T cell receptor beta chains from one sample sequenced in a study of blood T cells in healthy people across ages. The use of a sample-barcoded 5' primer and a J-beta primer mix characterized a second PCR of roughly 7 to 11 cycles. One entry per CDR3 protein results from TCRdb running MiXCR on the 5' RACE reads. The sample lists some 1.4 million distinct CDR3 sequences, around 39% occurring once. Sequenced: blood. The receptors come from a woman under 30 in good health.

This chain uses TRBV20-1 with TRBJ1-2, with a weak D call TRBD1 (5 bases). The CDR3 totals 14 residues. V lost 2 bases, J lost 8 bases, and 18 bases lay in between. The germline V gene has CDR1 DFQATT and CDR2 SNEGSKA (reference sequence). CDR3 sequence reads: CSARSEVGRAGYTF. The CDR3 DNA is TGCAGTGCTAGATCTGAAGTGGGACGAGCGGGCTACACCTTC.

The V call is TRBV20-1, the J call TRBJ2-5; tentative D call: TRBD2 (5 bases). V was pared by 3 bases and J by 4 bases, with 15 bases between. The CDR3 extends over 14 amino acids. Germline CDR1 is DFQATT and CDR2 is SNEGSKA (reference sequence). The CDR3 is CSASWRADGETQYF. In nucleotides, the CDR3 is TGCAGTGCTAGTTGGCGAGCGGACGGAGAGACCCAGTACTTC.

The chain carries TRBV12-5 and TRBJ2-3, with D possibly being TRBD2 (6 bases). Deletions cut 1 base from V and 8 bases from J, with 7 bases between. This CDR3 is 12 amino acids long. Per germline, CDR1 LGHNT and CDR2 FRNRAP. For the CDR3, the DNA is TGTGCTAGTGGTTTGGAGGGAGGTACGCAGTATTTT. It codes for CASGLEGGTQYF.

Points on this clonotype: The germline gene is not matched at one end of the junction; a read error may be the cause. The chain carries TRBV7-2 and TRBJ2-5, with D unclear. The CDR3 has 14 amino acids. Germline CDR1 is SGHTA and CDR2 is FQGNSA. The CDR3 is CVSSLAWQQETQYF. The CDR3 DNA sequence: TGTGTCAGCAGCTTAGCATGGCAGCAAGAGACCCAGTACTTC.

This clonotype was seen more than once but under ten times. This chain connects TRBV10-3 to TRBJ2-5, with TRBD2 matching over 9 bases. The CDR3 runs to 15 residues. V was clipped by 4 bases and J by 1 base; unmatched bases: 4. The germline V gene has CDR1 ENHRY and CDR2 SYGVKD. CDR3 DNA: TGTGCCATCAGTGTAGGGACTAGCCTCCAAGAGACCCAGTACTTC. Its translation is CAISVGTSLQETQYF.

The table lists this clonotype with a few counts. The chain couples TRBV20-1 to TRBJ2-5, with D perhaps matching TRBD2 (5 bases). Trimming pared 0 bases from V and 2 bases from J, leaving 13 bases between. This CDR3 spans 15 amino acids. Per the germline V gene, CDR1 is DFQATT and CDR2 is SNEGSKA (reference sequence). The CDR3 DNA reads TGCAGTGCTAGAGATCTCGGGGAGCTACAAGAGACCCAGTACTTC. It translates to CSARDLGELQETQYF.

This clonotype was recorded once. The CDR3 sequence is CASNNVGKNYEQYF. CDR3 bases: TGTGCCAGCAATAACGTGGGGAAAAACTACGAGCAGTACTTC. The chain combines TRBV6-1 with TRBJ2-7; no clear D gene. The CDR3 consists of 14 residues. From germline, CDR1 is MNHNS and CDR2 SASEGT. The V gene lost 7 bases and the J gene lost 3 bases, with 16 bases spanning the gap.

This clonotype was recorded a few times. This chain uses TRBV3-1 with TRBJ1-1, with D possibly matching TRBD1 (6 bases). V was trimmed by 4 bases and J by 1 base, leaving 16 bases between them. The CDR3 covers 16 residues. Germline V gene sequence: CDR1 LGHDT, CDR2 YNNKEL (reference sequence). In DNA form, the CDR3 reads TGTGCCAGCAGCCTTCTAGGGGGGGCAGGGAACACTGAAGCTTTCTTT. It yields the protein CASSLLGGAGNTEAFF.

This chain uses TRBV5-1 with TRBJ2-3, with D tentatively TRBD2 (5 bases). The CDR3 spans 14 residues. Trimming pared 1 base from V and 5 bases from J, leaving 11 bases between. Germline loops: CDR1 SGHRS, CDR2 YFSETQ. CDR3 residues: CASSLRSSGDTQYF. DNA of the CDR3: TGCGCCAGCAGCTTGAGGTCAAGCGGAGATACGCAGTATTTT.

The chain uses TRBV2 and TRBJ2-4; possible D gene TRBD2, 6 bases. The CDR3 consists of 17 residues. The V end lost 0 bases, the J end lost 0 bases, and 12 bases lay between the germline ends. Germline V gives CDR1 SNHLY, CDR2 FYNNEI. The CDR3: CASSEARDLVAKNIQYF. For the CDR3, the DNA is TGTGCCAGCAGTGAAGCACGGGACTTAGTAGCCAAAAACATTCAGTACTTC.

The CDR3, as DNA: TGTGCCAGCAGTCCCCAGGAGCGGGGCGGGAGACAGACCCAGTACTTC. Amino acid sequence: CASSPQERGGRQTQYF. The chain joins TRBV12-3 or TRBV12-4 to TRBJ2-7; TRBD2 matches 7 bases. The assigned J gene may be wrong: the sequence end matches TRBJ2-5 better. This CDR3 has 16 amino acids.

In this sample, this clonotype turned up a few times. J is TRBJ2-7 and V is TRBV10-3; D may be TRBD2 (5 bases). The V and J ends lost 8 bases and 4 bases respectively, with 15 bases between them. Germline V gives CDR1 ENHRY, CDR2 SYGVKD. The CDR3 is 13 amino acids. The CDR3 coding sequence is TGTGCCATCGGGAGACCGGAACAGTACGAGCAGTACTTC. It translates to CAIGRPEQYEQYF.

This clonotype has only a few counts. This sequence joins TRBV12-3 or TRBV12-4 and TRBJ2-7, with 7 bases that match TRBD1. The CDR3 totals 16 residues. V was pared by 9 bases and J by 2 bases, with 16 bases of the junction left unmatched. CDR3 coding DNA: TGTGCCAGGCGACGATCCGGGACAGTGGTTACCTACGAGCAGTACTTC. Translated: CARRRSGTVVTYEQYF.

The rearrangement links TRBV6-6 to TRBJ1-5, with D unclear. Germline assignment: CDR1 MNHNY and CDR2 SVGAGI (reference sequence). The V end was cut by 7 bases, the J end by 5 bases, with 15 bases between. The CDR3 has 14 residues. This CDR3 reads CASTRRGSDQPQHF. CDR3 nucleotides: TGTGCCAGCACCCGACGCGGGTCGGATCAGCCCCAGCATTTT.

This clonotype was found a few times. The J gene is TRBJ2-3, the V gene TRBV7-2, with D perhaps matching TRBD1 (5 bases). Germline V CDR1 and CDR2: SGHTA, FQGNSA. V was pared by 5 bases and J by 0 bases, with 12 bases between. This CDR3 region has 15 residues. The CDR3 region has the DNA TGTGCCAGCAGCCGCAGGGTAACTAGCACAGATACGCAGTATTTT. Translated, it gives CASSRRVTSTDTQYF. The complete variable domain, with remaining parts taken from reference TRBV7-2 and TRBJ2-3, reads GAGVSQSPSNKVTEKGKDVELRCDPISGHTALYWYRQSLGQGLEFLIYFQGNSAPDKSGLPSDRFSAERTGGSVSTLTIQRTQQEDSAVYLCASSRRVTSTDTQYFGPGTRLTVL.

This clonotype was observed once. The CDR3 here is CASSPSTEQYF. In nucleotides, the CDR3 is TGTGCCAGCTCACCCTCGACAGAGCAGTACTTC. The chain has TRBV18 and TRBJ2-7; D not resolved. This CDR3 has 11 residues. V lost 3 bases, J lost 7 bases, and 7 bases lay in between. Germline V gene lookup returns CDR1 KGHSH and CDR2 LQKENI.

CDR3 residues: CASQRGGTDTQYF. The DNA of the CDR3 is TGTGCCAGCCAGCGGGGGGGAACAGATACGCAGTATTTT. The chain carries TRBV28 and TRBJ2-3; 10 bases align to TRBD2. V shed 8 bases and J 3 bases; nucleotides not matched to a gene: 2. This CDR3 region has 13 residues. Germline assignment: CDR1 MDHEN and CDR2 SYDVKM. The variable domain in full, completed from reference TRBV28 and TRBJ2-3, reads DVKVTQSSRYLVKRTGEKVFLECVQDMDHENMFWYRQDPGLGLRLIYFSYDVKMKEKGDIPEGYSVSREKKERFSLILESASTNQTSMYLCASQRGGTDTQYFGPGTRLTVL.

This clonotype was recorded once. The chain recombines TRBV6-2 or TRBV6-3 with TRBJ1-1; D gene uncertain. The CDR3 length is 17 residues. Trimming took 2 bases from V and 9 from J, leaving 25 bases between them. Germline V gene data show CDR1 as MNHEY and CDR2 as SVGEGT. The CDR3 nucleotides are TGTGCCAGCAGTTACGGTCAAGCTGGGGAAAGCTTTCCAAAAGCTTTCTTT. Its protein product is CASSYGQAGESFPKAFF.